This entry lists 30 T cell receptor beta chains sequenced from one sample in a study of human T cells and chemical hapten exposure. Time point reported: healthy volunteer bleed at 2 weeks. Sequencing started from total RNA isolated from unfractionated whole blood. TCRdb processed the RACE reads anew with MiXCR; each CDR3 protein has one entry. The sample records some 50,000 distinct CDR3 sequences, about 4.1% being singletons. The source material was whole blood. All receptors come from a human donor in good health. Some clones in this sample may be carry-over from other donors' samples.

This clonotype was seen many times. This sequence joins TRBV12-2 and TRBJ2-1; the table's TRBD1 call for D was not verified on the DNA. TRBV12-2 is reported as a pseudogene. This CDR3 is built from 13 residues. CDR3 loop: CASGSLPWNEQFF. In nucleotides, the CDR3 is TGTGCAAGTGGTAGCCTCCCCTGGAATGAGCAGTTCTTC.

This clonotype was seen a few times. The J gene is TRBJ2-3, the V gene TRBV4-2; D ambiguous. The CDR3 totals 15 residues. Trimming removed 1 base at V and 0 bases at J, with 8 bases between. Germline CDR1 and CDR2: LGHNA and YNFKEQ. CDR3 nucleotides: TGTGCCAGCAGCCAAGTTTCCTCTAGCACAGATACGCAGTATTTT. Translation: CASSQVSSSTDTQYF.

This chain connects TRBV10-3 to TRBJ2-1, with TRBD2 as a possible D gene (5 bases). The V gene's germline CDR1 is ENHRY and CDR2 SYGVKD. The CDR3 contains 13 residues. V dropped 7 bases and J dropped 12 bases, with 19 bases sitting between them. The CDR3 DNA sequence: TGTGCCATCAATGGTGGTCGGGAATCTGGGCAGTTCTTC. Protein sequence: CAINGGRESGQFF.

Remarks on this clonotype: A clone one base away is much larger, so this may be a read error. The CDR3 loop is CASTLHAENTEAFF. In DNA, the CDR3 is TGTGCCAGCACTCTTCATGCGGAGAACACTGAAGCTTTCTTT. V usage is TRBV6-5 and J usage is TRBJ1-1; D unclear. The CDR3 loop spans 14 amino acids. CDR1 and CDR2 from the germline V gene are MNHEY and SVGAGI. Between the trimmed V and J ends, which lost 7 bases and 1 base, there was a span of 13 bases.

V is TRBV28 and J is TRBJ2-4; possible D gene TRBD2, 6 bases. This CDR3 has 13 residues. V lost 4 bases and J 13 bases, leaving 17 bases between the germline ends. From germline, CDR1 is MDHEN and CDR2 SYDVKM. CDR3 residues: CASSYWTTLFQYF. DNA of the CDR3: TGTGCCAGCAGTTACTGGACTACTCTTTTCCAGTACTTC.

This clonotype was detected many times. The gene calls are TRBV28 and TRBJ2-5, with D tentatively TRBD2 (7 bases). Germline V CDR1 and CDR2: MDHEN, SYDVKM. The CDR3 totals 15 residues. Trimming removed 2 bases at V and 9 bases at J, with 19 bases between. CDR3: CASSLMEGGPRAQYF. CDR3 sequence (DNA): TGTGCCAGCAGTTTAATGGAGGGGGGGCCCAGGGCCCAGTACTTC.

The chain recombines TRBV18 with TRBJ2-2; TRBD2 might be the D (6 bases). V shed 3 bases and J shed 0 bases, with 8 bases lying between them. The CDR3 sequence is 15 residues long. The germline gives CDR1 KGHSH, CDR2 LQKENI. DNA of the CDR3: TGTGCCAGCTCACCGCGACTAGCGAACACCGGGGAGCTGTTTTTT. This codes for CASSPRLANTGELFF.

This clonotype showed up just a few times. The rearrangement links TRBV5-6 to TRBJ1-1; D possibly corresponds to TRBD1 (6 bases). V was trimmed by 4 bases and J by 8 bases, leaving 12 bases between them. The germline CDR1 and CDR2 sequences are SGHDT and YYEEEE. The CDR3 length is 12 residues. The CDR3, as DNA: TGTGCCAGCAGCCTAGGACAGCGAGAAGCTTTCTTT. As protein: CASSLGQREAFF.

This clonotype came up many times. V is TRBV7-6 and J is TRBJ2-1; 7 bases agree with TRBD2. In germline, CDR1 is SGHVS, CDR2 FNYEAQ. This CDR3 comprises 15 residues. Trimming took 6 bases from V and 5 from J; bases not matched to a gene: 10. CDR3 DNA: TGTGCCAGCAGTTCGGGGGGAGGGCCTAACAATGAGCAGTTCTTC. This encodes CASSSGGGPNNEQFF.

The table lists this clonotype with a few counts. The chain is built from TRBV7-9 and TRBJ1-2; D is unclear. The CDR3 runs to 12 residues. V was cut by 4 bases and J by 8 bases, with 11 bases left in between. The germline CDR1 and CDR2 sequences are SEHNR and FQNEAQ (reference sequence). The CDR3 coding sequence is TGTGCCAGCAGCTCTGATAGGCGCGGCTACACCTTC. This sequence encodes CASSSDRRGYTF.

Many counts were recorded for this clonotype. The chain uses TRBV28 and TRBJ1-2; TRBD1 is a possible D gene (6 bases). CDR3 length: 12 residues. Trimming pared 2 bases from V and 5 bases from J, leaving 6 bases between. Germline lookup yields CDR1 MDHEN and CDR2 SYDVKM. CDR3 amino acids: CASSLTGYGYTF. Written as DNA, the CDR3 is TGTGCCAGCAGTTTAACAGGGTATGGCTACACCTTC.

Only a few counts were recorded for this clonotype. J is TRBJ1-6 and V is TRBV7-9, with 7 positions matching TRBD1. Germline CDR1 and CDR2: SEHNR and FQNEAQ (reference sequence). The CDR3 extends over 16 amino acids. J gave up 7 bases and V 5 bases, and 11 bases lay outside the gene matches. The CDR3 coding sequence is TGTGCCAGCAGCCCCACGAAGACAGGGATCAATTCACCCCTCCACTTT. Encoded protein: CASSPTKTGINSPLHF. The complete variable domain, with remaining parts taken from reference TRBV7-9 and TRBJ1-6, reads DTGVSQNPRHKITKRGQNVTFRCDPISEHNRLYWYRQTLGQGPEFLTYFQNEAQLEKSRLLSDRFSAERPKGSFSTLEIQRTEQGDSAMYLCASSPTKTGINSPLHFGNGTRLTVT.

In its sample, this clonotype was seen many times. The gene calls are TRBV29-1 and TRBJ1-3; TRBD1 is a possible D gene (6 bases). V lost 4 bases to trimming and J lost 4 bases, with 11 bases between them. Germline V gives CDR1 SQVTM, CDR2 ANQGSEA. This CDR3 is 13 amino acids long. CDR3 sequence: CSVVAGDGNTIYF. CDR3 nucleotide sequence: TGCAGCGTTGTGGCAGGGGACGGAAACACCATATATTTT.

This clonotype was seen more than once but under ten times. CDR3 residues: CASSREGLNTEAFF. The CDR3 region has the DNA TGCGCCAGCAGCCGCGAGGGGTTGAACACTGAAGCTTTCTTT. This rearrangement joins TRBV5-1 to TRBJ1-1; D is perhaps TRBD1 (5 bases). Trimming removed 4 bases from V and 0 bases from J, with 10 bases in between. The CDR3 is 14 amino acids. Germline CDR1 SGHRS, CDR2 YFSETQ.

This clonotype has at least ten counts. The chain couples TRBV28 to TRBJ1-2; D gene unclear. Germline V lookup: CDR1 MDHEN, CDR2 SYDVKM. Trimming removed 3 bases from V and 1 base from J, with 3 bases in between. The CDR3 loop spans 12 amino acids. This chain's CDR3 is CASSFDNYGYTF. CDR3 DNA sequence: TGTGCCAGCAGTTTCGATAACTATGGCTACACCTTC.

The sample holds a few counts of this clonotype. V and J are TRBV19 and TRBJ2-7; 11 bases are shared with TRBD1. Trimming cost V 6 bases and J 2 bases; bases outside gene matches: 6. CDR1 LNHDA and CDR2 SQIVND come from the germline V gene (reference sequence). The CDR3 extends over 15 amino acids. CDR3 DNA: TGTGCCAGTAGGCCCGGGACAGGGGGTCCCTACGAGCAGTACTTC. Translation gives CASRPGTGGPYEQYF.

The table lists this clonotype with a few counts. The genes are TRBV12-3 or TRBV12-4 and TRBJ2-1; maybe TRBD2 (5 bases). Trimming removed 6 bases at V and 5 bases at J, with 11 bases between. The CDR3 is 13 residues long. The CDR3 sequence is CASREVPNNEQFF. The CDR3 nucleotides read TGTGCCAGCAGGGAGGTCCCCAACAATGAGCAGTTCTTC.

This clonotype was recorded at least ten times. The CDR3 sequence: CSVEVRVGLGQYF. The CDR3 DNA follows: TGCAGCGTTGAGGTCAGGGTGGGTTTGGGGCAGTATTTT. This rearrangement joins TRBV29-1 to TRBJ2-3; a possible D gene is TRBD1 (5 bases). V was trimmed by 3 bases and J by 11 bases, leaving 18 bases between them. The germline CDR1 and CDR2 sequences are SQVTM and ANQGSEA. There are 13 residues in the CDR3.

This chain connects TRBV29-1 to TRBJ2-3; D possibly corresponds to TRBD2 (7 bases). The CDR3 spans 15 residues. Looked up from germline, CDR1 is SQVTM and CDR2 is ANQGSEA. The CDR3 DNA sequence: TGCACATTTCGTGGGGGGGCCGCGAGCGCAGATACGCAGTATTTT. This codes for CTFRGGAASADTQYF.

As DNA, the CDR3 is TGTGCCAGCAGGCCTCCTAGTCCCCCCGGACTAGCGGGAGCTAATGAGCAGTTCTTC. This codes for CASRPPSPPGLAGANEQFF. The J gene is TRBJ2-1, the V gene TRBV11-2; 13 bases agree with TRBD2. From germline, CDR1 is SGHAT and CDR2 FQNNGV. The CDR3 runs 19 residues. V lost 6 bases to trimming and J lost 7 bases; unmatched junction nucleotides: 18. Supplemented by reference TRBV11-2 and TRBJ2-1, the full variable domain reads EAGVAQSPRYKIIEKRQSVAFWCNPISGHATLYWYQQILGQGPKLLIQFQNNGVVDDSQLPKDRFSAERLKGVDSTLKIQPAKLEDSAVYLCASRPPSPPGLAGANEQFFGPGTRLTVL.

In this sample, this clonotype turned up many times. The CDR3 bases are TGTGCCAGCAGCCAGAGGACAGGCCCTTACAATGAAAAACTGTTTTTT. As protein: CASSQRTGPYNEKLFF. V gene TRBV14 combines with J gene TRBJ1-4; 7 bases align to TRBD1. CDR1 and CDR2 (germline): SGHDN, FVKESK. This CDR3 comprises 16 residues. The J segment lost 5 bases and the V segment lost 3 bases, leaving 9 bases of the junction unmatched.

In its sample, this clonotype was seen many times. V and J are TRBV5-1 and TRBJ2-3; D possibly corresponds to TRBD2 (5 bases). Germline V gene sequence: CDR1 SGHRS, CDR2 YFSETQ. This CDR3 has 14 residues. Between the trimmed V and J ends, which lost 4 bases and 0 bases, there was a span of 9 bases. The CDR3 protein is CASSGGPSTDTQYF. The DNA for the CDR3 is TGCGCCAGCAGCGGAGGCCCTAGCACAGATACGCAGTATTTT. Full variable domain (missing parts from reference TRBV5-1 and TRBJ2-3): KAGVTQTPRYLIKTRGQQVTLSCSPISGHRSVSWYQQTPGQGLQFLFEYFSETQRNKGNFPGRFSGRQFSNSRSEMNVSTLELGDSALYLCASSGGPSTDTQYFGPGTRLTVL.

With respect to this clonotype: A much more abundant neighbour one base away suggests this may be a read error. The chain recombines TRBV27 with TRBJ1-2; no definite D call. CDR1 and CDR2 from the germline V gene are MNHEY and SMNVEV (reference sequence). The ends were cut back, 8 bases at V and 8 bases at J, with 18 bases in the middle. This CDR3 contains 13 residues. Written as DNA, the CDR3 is TGTGCCAGCGTTCCGCCCTGGAGGAACGGCTACACCTTC. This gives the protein CASVPPWRNGYTF.

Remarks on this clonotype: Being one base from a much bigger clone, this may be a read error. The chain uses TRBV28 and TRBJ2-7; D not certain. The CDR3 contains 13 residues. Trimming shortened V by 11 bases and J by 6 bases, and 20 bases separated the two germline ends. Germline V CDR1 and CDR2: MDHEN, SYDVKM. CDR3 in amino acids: CAGSGEQFFEQYF. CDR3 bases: TGTGCCGGCTCCGGAGAGCAATTTTTCGAGCAGTACTTC.

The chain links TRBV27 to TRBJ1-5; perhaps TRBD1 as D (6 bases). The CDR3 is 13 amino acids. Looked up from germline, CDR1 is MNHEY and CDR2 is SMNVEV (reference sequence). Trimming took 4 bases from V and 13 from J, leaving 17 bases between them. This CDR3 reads CASSYGVGGPQHF. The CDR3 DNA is TGTGCCAGCAGTTATGGGGTTGGGGGCCCACAGCATTTT.

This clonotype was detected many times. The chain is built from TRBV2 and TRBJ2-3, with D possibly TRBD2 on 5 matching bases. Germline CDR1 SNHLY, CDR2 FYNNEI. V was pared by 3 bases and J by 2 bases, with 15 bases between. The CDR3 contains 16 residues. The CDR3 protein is CASSDLASGNTDTQYF. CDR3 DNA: TGTGCCAGCAGTGATTTGGCGAGCGGAAACACAGATACGCAGTATTTT.

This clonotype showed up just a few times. CDR3 in amino acids: CASSLFWPGAEAFF. CDR3 nucleotides: TGTGCCAGCAGTTTATTTTGGCCTGGCGCTGAAGCTTTCTTT. V is TRBV28 and J is TRBJ1-1; D unclear. Trimming left V 1 base short and J 6 bases short, with 12 bases between. Germline V CDR1 and CDR2: MDHEN, SYDVKM. The CDR3 is made up of 14 amino acids.

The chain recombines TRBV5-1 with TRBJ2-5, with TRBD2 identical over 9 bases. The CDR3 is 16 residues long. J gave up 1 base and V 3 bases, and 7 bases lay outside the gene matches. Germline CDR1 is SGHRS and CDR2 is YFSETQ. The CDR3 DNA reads TGCGCCAGCAGCTCGCCAACTAGCGGGCGCCAAGAGACCCAGTACTTC. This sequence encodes CASSSPTSGRQETQYF.

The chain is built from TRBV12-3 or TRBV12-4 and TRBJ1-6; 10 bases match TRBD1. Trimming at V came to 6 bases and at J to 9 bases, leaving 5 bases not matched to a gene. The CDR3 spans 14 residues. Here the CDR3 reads CASSPDRGTSPLHF. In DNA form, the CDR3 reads TGTGCCAGCAGCCCGGACAGGGGGACTTCACCCCTCCACTTT.

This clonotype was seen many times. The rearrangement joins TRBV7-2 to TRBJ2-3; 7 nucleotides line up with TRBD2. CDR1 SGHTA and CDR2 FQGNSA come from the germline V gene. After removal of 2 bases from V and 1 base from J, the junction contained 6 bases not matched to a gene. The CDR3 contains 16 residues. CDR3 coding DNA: TGTGCCAGCAGCTTACGGCCCAGCGGGGGCACAGATACGCAGTATTTT. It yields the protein CASSLRPSGGTDTQYF. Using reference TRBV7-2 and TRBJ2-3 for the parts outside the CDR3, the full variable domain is GAGVSQSPSNKVTEKGKDVELRCDPISGHTALYWYRQSLGQGLEFLIYFQGNSAPDKSGLPSDRFSAERTGGSVSTLTIQRTQQEDSAVYLCASSLRPSGGTDTQYFGPGTRLTVL.